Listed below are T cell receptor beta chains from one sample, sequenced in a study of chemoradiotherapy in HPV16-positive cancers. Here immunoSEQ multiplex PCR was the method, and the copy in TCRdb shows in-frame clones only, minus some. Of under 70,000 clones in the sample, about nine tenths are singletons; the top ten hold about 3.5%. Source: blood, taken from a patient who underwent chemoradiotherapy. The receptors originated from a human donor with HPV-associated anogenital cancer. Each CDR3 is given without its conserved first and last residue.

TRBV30	AWSISQPQH
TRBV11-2	ASSLEGRDNQPQH
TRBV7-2	ASTLTRVGTEAF
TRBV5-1	ASSLGYEAF
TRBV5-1	ASSLTGGRDNEQF
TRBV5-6	ASSLRLAYYNEQF
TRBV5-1	ASSFSNRGVTGELF
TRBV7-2	ASSLGQGNTEAF
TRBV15	ATSWDLNTEAF
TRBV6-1	ASSDHDRGQATNEKLF
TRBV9	ASSPRTGQSTDTQY
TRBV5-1	ASSLGQTNTEAF
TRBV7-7	ASSLSRDGYSPLH
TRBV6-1	ASSEAEGGHYGYT
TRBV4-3	ASSQARAEPQH
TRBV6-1	ASCRVFNEKLF
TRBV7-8	ASSLDVRVTGANVLT
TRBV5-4	ASSLVGTSGYEQY
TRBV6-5	ASSYPGLGGELF
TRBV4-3	ASSKTGTAYGYT